The rows below give T cell receptor beta chains drawn from one sample of a study of T-cell memory formation after mild COVID-19. TCRdb re-called the 5' RACE reads through MiXCR, storing one row per CDR3 protein. The table shows fewer than 300,000 distinct CDR3 sequences, with 15% to 20% occurring only once. Input material: PBMCs or a T cell subset sorted from them (not recorded which). Receptors were obtained from a man aged 18-30 years who had mild COVID-19 (a few samples of this study predate the infection). Cell type and time point are not known. CDR3s include the opening cysteine and the closing phenylalanine or tryptophan. The order of the fields is D gene, J gene, clone size, V gene, CDR3 protein, CDR3 DNA. The D gene is left open where the match is weak. Clone size, where shown, is once, few, many, or a class for clones that have expanded.

. TRBJ1-2 . TRBV27 CAITPATGHYGYTF TGTGCCATTACCCCTGCGACAGGCCACTATGGCTACACCTTC
. TRBJ1-2 . TRBV7-9 CASSLQGPYGYTF TGTGCCAGCAGCTTACAGGGTCCCTATGGCTACACCTTC
TRBD1 TRBJ2-7 . TRBV20-1 CSATPDRGNEQYF TGCAGTGCTACACCGGACAGGGGCAACGAGCAGTACTTC
. TRBJ1-6 few TRBV4-3 CASSQERGSPLHF TGCGCCAGCAGCCAAGAAAGAGGGTCACCCCTCCACTTT
. TRBJ1-2 few TRBV12-3/TRBV12-4 CASSLRRHGYTF TGTGCCAGCAGTTTACGAAGACATGGCTACACCTTC
. TRBJ1-3 . TRBV15 CATSRGNRVSGNTIYF TGTGCCACCAGCAGAGGCAACAGGGTCTCTGGAAACACCATATATTTT
. TRBJ2-2 . TRBV4-1 CASSHNRDTGELFF TGCGCCAGCAGCCATAACAGGGACACCGGGGAGCTGTTTTTT
. TRBJ1-1 few TRBV5-4 CASSLAVSSTEAFF TGTGCCAGCAGCTTGGCGGTGAGTTCCACTGAAGCTTTCTTT
. TRBJ1-2 few TRBV7-2 CASSSVPVKNGYTF TGTGCCAGCAGCAGCGTCCCGGTGAAAAATGGCTACACCTTC
. TRBJ2-1 . TRBV5-1 CASSLWGLLLYNEQFF TGCGCCAGCAGCTTGTGGGGCCTCCTCCTCTACAATGAGCAGTTCTTC
TRBD1 TRBJ1-2 few TRBV5-1 CASSLTGQPYGYTF TGCGCCAGCAGCTTGACGGGACAGCCATATGGCTACACCTTC
. TRBJ2-7 . TRBV7-9 CASSPYPYEQYF TGTGCCAGCAGCCCCTACCCCTACGAGCAGTACTTC
. TRBJ1-2 . TRBV7-2 CASSLTGPNGGYTF TGTGCCAGCAGCTTGACAGGACCAAATGGGGGCTACACCTTC
TRBD2 TRBJ2-3 few TRBV7-9 CASSFGGALDTQYF TGTGCCAGCAGCTTCGGGGGGGCCTTAGATACGCAGTATTTT
TRBD1 TRBJ2-1 few TRBV6-2/TRBV6-3 CASSYSTGTGGNEQFF TGTGCCAGCAGTTACTCGACGGGGACAGGGGGCAATGAGCAGTTCTTC
TRBD2 TRBJ2-1 many TRBV7-9 CASSGGGTTNEQFF TGTGCCAGCTCAGGCGGGGGGACCACCAATGAGCAGTTCTTC
. TRBJ1-5 few TRBV6-6 CASSPIRASGNQPQHF TGTGCCAGCAGCCCTATCCGCGCGAGCGGCAATCAGCCCCAGCATTTT
. TRBJ1-6 many TRBV7-2 CASSFQGNSPLHF TGTGCCAGCAGCTTCCAGGGGAATTCACCCCTCCACTTT
. TRBJ2-1 . TRBV5-1 CASSGWGATYNEQFF TGCGCCAGCAGTGGGTGGGGGGCTACATACAATGAGCAGTTCTTC
. TRBJ1-3 few TRBV12-3/TRBV12-4 CASSLWGSGNTIYF TGTGCCAGCAGTTTGTGGGGTTCTGGAAACACCATATATTTT
. TRBJ1-3 few TRBV3-1 CASSRASGNTIYF TGTGCCAGCAGCCGAGCTTCTGGAAACACCATATATTTT
. TRBJ1-2 few TRBV5-1 CASSSSQGAYGYTF TGCGCCAGCAGCTCGTCGCAGGGCGCCTATGGCTACACCTTC
. TRBJ1-2 few TRBV7-2 CASSSHGPNYGYTF TGTGCCAGCAGCTCCCACGGGCCTAACTATGGCTACACCTTC
. TRBJ2-1 . TRBV7-8 CASSLDRVAFYNEQFF TGTGCCAGCAGCTTAGACAGGGTCGCTTTCTACAATGAGCAGTTCTTC
TRBD1 TRBJ2-1 . TRBV10-3 CAISESRGMDEQFF TGTGCCATCAGTGAGTCCAGGGGGATGGATGAGCAGTTCTTC
. TRBJ2-3 . TRBV29-1 CSVDSPLDTQYF TGCAGCGTTGATAGCCCCCTCGATACGCAGTATTTT
. TRBJ1-1 few TRBV13 CASSSQSESGNTEAFF TGTGCCAGCAGCTCCCAGTCCGAATCGGGGAACACTGAAGCTTTCTTT
. TRBJ2-3 few TRBV12-3/TRBV12-4 CASRHTDTQYF TGTGCCAGCAGACACACAGATACGCAGTATTTT
. TRBJ2-1 few TRBV11-2 CASSPIGRASSYNEQFF TGTGCCAGCAGCCCCATCGGCAGGGCCAGCTCCTACAATGAGCAGTTCTTC
TRBD1 TRBJ1-1 few TRBV10-3 CAITPTGVNTEAFF TGTGCCATCACCCCTACAGGGGTGAACACTGAAGCTTTCTTT
. TRBJ2-3 . TRBV20-1 CSARDAADTQYF TGCAGTGCTAGAGATGCAGCAGATACGCAGTATTTT
. TRBJ2-7 few TRBV6-2/TRBV6-3 CASKWAGEGLLEQYF TGTGCCAGCAAATGGGCCGGAGAGGGCTTGCTCGAGCAGTACTTC
. TRBJ2-1 . TRBV9 CASSANPRDQKQFF TGTGCCAGCAGCGCCAATCCCAGGGACCAAAAGCAGTTCTTC
. TRBJ2-1 few TRBV15 CATSTWTDYNEQFF TGTGCCACCAGCACGTGGACAGACTACAATGAGCAGTTCTTC
. TRBJ1-2 once TRBV19 CASRTGMAGYTF TGTGCCAGTAGAACAGGGATGGCTGGCTACACCTTC
. TRBJ2-3 few TRBV7-2 CASIPPAGVDTQYF TGTGCCAGCATCCCCCCCGCCGGGGTTGATACGCAGTATTTT
TRBD1 TRBJ2-6 few TRBV9 CASSAGTGGVGANVLTF TGTGCCAGCAGCGCCGGGACAGGGGGCGTCGGGGCCAACGTCCTGACTTTC
. TRBJ2-5 many TRBV7-2 CASSAAGAQETQYF TGTGCCAGCAGCGCCGCGGGGGCCCAAGAGACCCAGTACTTC
. TRBJ2-7 . TRBV2 CASSERRVSYEQYF TGTGCCAGCAGTGAACGGCGGGTCTCCTACGAGCAGTACTTC
. TRBJ1-1 . TRBV18 CASSPRLTAGTEAFF TGTGCCAGCTCACCACGTCTAACTGCTGGCACTGAAGCTTTCTTT
. TRBJ1-3 few TRBV7-9 CASSPALISGNTIYF TGTGCCAGCAGCCCCGCGTTAATCTCTGGAAACACCATATATTTT
. TRBJ1-6 . TRBV20-1 CSARDSELSSYNSPLHF TGCAGTGCTAGAGATTCAGAACTGAGCTCCTATAATTCACCCCTCCACTTT
TRBD2 TRBJ2-3 few TRBV7-3 CASSWLAGGTDTQYF TGTGCCAGCAGCTGGCTAGCGGGGGGCACAGATACGCAGTATTTT
. TRBJ2-2 . TRBV5-1 CASSGGTRGGELFF TGCGCCAGCAGCGGTGGGACGCGAGGCGGGGAGCTGTTTTTT
. TRBJ1-1 few TRBV7-9 CASSLGTSEAFF TGTGCCAGCAGCTTAGGGACTAGTGAAGCTTTCTTT
. TRBJ2-5 many TRBV9 CASSTGPLGETQYF TGTGCCAGCAGCACCGGGCCCCTGGGGGAGACCCAGTACTTC
. TRBJ1-5 . TRBV6-2/TRBV6-3 CASSQMLGFVNQPQHF TGTGCCAGCAGTCAGATGCTAGGGTTTGTGAATCAGCCCCAGCATTTT
. TRBJ2-1 . TRBV19 CASSIAWGANEQFF TGTGCCAGTAGTATAGCCTGGGGGGCCAATGAGCAGTTCTTC
TRBD1 TRBJ1-1 . TRBV12-3/TRBV12-4 CASRPGQGVTEAFF TGTGCCAGCAGGCCGGGACAGGGCGTCACTGAAGCTTTCTTT
. TRBJ1-1 few TRBV5-5 CAAGRDFMNTEAFF TGTGCAGCGGGGAGAGACTTCATGAACACTGAAGCTTTCTTT
TRBD1 TRBJ2-6 . TRBV5-6 CASSPRTGRGANVLTF TGTGCCAGCAGCCCCCGGACAGGGCGTGGGGCCAACGTCCTGACTTTC
. TRBJ2-3 few TRBV7-6 CASSEFGTSDTQYF TGTGCCAGCAGCGAATTTGGGACTTCAGATACGCAGTATTTT
TRBD1 TRBJ2-1 . TRBV12-3/TRBV12-4 CASSGQGAIEQFF TGTGCCAGCAGTGGACAGGGGGCGATTGAGCAGTTCTTC
TRBD1 TRBJ1-1 . TRBV20-1 CSARGQGRLYTGAFF TGCAGTGCTAGGGGACAGGGGCGATTGTACACTGGAGCTTTCTTT